This TCR beta chain appears in the sequencing data of a study of T cell responses to AZD1222 COVID-19 vaccine. Comment on this clone: Antigen unknown.

The CDR3 is 12 residues long. Trimming removed 6 bases at V and 2 bases at J, with 7 bases between. Germline assignment: CDR1 ENHRY and CDR2 SYGVKD. Profiling relied on immunoSEQ multiplex PCR, and the TCRdb table lists in-frame clones only, not all of them. Counted here are 120,000 to 150,000 clones, 88% occurring once; the ten biggest clones make up about 3.7%. Study-level points and caveats: Females made up more of the donors, who were largely white British, and clonal diversity may have come out too low. Close to half of all spike-specific TCRs reportedly target regions of the variants that are unmutated.

V is TRBV10-3 and J is TRBJ1-2, with D perhaps matching TRBD1 (5 bases). The material was peripheral blood, obtained on day 0 of MenACWY control vaccination. The sequence derives from an adult in good health. CDR3 sequence reads: CAISRDNYGYTF. Written as DNA, the CDR3 is TGTGCCATCAGCAGGGACAACTATGGCTACACCTTC.